Described below is a single T cell receptor beta chain sequence and its context. Its target is unknown. Unique molecular identifiers tagged the TCR beta cDNA libraries. TCRdb recomputed calls from the PCR reads with MiXCR, one row per CDR3 protein. This table has some 690,000 distinct CDR3 sequences, 55% to 60% appearing once. The data were taken from a study of post-analysis software for immune sequencing data. Trimming cost V 6 bases and J 4 bases, with 5 bases left between them. This CDR3 has 11 residues. The V gene's germline CDR1 is SEHNR and CDR2 FQNEAQ (reference sequence). Study results and limitations: Higher frequency in patients than in controls was seen for roughly five TRBV segments, with TRBV5-6, TRBV5-1 and TRBV20-1 among them.

The source of this sequence is a girl under 10 years old with multiple sclerosis. The chain uses TRBV7-9 and TRBJ2-3; D not resolved. The specimen was blood. The CDR3 sequence is CASSKPDTQYF. In nucleotides, the CDR3 is TGTGCCAGCAGTAAGCCAGATACGCAGTATTTT.